The 2 T cell receptor beta chains listed next were all sequenced from one sample in a study of T cells in Graves' hyperthyroidism and ophthalmopathy. Amplified TCR beta CDR3 regions came from RNA transcripts. Using the HTBI primer set, a first-round RT-PCR was run on the TCR CDR3. TCRdb processed the multiplex PCR reads anew with MiXCR; each CDR3 protein has one entry. The table shows about 540,000 distinct CDR3 sequences, with approximately 44% occurring only once. Sequencing was performed on peripheral blood or thyroid tissue (not recorded which). These receptors were taken from a woman younger than 30 with Graves' hyperthyroidism.

In this sample, this clonotype turned up many times. V usage is TRBV2 and J usage is TRBJ1-1; TRBD1 agrees at 7 bases. Germline V gene lookup returns CDR1 SNHLY and CDR2 FYNNEI. The junction had 2 bases not matched to a gene; V was cut back by 4 bases and J by 3 bases. The CDR3 consists of 13 residues. CDR3 coding DNA: TGTGCCAGCAGTGTGCAGGGGGACACTGAAGCTTTCTTT. Amino acids: CASSVQGDTEAFF.

This clonotype was seen many times. The chain combines TRBV15 with TRBJ1-1; 10 bases match TRBD1. The CDR3 has 16 residues. The germline gives CDR1 LNHNV, CDR2 YYDKDF (reference sequence). Losses at the gene ends were 0 bases for V and 6 bases for J; bases not matched to a gene: 7. Here the CDR3 reads CATSRETPTGGSEAFF. CDR3 sequence (DNA): TGTGCCACCAGCAGAGAAACTCCGACAGGGGGCTCTGAAGCTTTCTTT.